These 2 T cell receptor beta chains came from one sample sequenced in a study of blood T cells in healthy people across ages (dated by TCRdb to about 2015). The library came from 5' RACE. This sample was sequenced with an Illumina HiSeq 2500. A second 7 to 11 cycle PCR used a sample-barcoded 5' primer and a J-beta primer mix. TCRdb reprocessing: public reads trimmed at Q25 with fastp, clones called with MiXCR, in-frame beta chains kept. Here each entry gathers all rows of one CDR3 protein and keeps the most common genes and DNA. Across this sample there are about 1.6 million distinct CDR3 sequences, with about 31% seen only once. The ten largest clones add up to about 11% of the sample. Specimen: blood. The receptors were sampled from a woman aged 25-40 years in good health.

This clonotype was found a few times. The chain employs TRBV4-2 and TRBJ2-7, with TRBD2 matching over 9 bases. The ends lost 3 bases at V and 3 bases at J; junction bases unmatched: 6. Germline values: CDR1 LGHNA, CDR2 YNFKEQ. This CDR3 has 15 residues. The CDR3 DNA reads TGTGCCAGCAGCCAGGGACTAGCTAAGAACTACGAGCAGTACTTC. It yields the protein CASSQGLAKNYEQYF.

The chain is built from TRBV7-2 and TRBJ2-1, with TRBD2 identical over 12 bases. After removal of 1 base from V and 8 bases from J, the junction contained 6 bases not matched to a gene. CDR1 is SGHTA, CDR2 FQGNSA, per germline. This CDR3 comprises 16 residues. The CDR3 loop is CASSLGILAGGHEQFF. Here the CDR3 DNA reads TGTGCCAGCAGCTTAGGGATTCTAGCGGGGGGGCATGAGCAGTTCTTC.